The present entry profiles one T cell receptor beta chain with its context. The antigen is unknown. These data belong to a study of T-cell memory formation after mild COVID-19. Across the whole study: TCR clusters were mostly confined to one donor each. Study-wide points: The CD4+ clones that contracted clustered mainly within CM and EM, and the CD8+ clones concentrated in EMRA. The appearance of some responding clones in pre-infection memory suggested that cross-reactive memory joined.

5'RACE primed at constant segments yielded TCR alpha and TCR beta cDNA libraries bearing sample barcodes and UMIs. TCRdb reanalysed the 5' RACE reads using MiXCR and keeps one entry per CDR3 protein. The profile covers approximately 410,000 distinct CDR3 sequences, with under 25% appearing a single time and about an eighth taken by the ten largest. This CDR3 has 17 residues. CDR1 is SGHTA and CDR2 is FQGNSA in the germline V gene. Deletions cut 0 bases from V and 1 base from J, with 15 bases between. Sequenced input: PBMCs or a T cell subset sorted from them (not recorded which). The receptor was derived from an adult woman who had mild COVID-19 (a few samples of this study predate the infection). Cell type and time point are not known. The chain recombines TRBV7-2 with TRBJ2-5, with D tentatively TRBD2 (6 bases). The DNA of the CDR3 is TGTGCCAGCAGCTTAGCTTGGGTAGCGGTGACCCAAGAGACCCAGTACTTC. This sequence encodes CASSLAWVAVTQETQYF.